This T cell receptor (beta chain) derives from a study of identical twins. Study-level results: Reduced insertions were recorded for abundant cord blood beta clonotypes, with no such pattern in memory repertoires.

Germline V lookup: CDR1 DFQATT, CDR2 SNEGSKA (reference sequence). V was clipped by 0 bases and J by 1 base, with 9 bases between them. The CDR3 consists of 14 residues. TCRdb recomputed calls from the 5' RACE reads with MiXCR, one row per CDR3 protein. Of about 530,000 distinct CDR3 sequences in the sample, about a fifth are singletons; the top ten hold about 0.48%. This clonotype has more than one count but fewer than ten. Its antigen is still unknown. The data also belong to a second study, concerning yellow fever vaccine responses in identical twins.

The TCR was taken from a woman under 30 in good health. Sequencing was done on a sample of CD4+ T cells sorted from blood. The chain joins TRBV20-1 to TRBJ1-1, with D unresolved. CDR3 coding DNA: TGCAGTGCTAGAGAGGGAGGAGGGAACACTGAAGCTTTCTTT. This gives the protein CSAREGGGNTEAFF.